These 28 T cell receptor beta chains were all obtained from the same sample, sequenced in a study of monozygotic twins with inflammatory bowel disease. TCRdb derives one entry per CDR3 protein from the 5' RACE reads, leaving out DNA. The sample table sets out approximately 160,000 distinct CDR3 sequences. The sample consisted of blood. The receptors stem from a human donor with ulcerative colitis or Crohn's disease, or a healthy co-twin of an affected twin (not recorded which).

The CDR3 spells CASSPLAPGRPRGTDTQYF. This chain joins TRBV12-3 or TRBV12-4 and TRBJ2-3; absent DNA, TCRdb's TRBD2 call cannot be checked. This CDR3 is built from 19 residues.

CDR3 sequence reads: CAISEGRGHDEQFF. The chain is built from TRBV10-3 and TRBJ2-1; as DNA is missing, the TRBD1 call by TCRdb cannot be tested. CDR1 and CDR2 (germline): ENHRY, SYGVKD. The CDR3 runs 14 residues.

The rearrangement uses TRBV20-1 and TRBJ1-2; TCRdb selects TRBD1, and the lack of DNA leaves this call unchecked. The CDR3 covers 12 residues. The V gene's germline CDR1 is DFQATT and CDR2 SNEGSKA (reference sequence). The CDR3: CSAKDRGYGYTF.

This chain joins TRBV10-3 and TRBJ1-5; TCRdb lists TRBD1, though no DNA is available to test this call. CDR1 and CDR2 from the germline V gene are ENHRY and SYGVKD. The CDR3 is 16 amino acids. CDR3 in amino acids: CAISESRTGRDQPQHF.

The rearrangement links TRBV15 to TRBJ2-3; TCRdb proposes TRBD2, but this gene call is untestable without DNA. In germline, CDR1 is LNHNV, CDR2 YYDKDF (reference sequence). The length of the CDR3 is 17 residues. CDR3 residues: CATSRDERGDSTDTQYF. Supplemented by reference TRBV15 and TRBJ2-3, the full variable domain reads DAMVIQNPRYQVTQFGKPVTLSCSQTLNHNVMYWYQQKSSQAPKLLFHYYDKDFNNEADTPDNFQSRRPNTSFCFLDIRSPGLGDTAMYLCATSRDERGDSTDTQYFGPGTRLTVL.

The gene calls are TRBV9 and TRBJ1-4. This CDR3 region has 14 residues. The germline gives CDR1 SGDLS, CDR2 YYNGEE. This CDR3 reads CASSVEGRSEKLFF.

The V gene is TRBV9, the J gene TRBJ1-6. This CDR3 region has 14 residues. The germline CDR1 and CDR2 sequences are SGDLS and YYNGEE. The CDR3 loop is CASSERGPWSPLHF.

This CDR3 is CSAEGGFGDTEAFF. The rearrangement links TRBV29-1 to TRBJ1-1; the D call from TCRdb, TRBD1, cannot be confirmed without DNA. This CDR3 has 14 amino acids. In germline, CDR1 is SQVTM, CDR2 ANQGSEA.

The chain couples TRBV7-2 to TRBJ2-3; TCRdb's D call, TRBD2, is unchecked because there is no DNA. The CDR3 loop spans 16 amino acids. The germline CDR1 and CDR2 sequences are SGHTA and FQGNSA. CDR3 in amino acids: CASSSLTSGSTDTQYF.

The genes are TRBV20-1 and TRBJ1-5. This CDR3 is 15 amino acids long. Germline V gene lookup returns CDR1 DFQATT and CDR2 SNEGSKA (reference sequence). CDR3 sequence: CSARKAGHSNQPQHF.

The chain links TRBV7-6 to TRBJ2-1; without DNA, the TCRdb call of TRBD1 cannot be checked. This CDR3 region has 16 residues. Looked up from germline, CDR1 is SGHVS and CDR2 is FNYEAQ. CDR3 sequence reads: CASSFRGGAEYNEQFF.

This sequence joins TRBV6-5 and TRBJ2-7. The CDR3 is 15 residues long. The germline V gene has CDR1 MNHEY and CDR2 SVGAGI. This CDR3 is CASSYSRRLAYEQYF.

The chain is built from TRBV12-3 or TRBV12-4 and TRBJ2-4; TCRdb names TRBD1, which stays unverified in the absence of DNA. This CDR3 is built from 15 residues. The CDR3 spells CASSTRTGWKNMQYF.

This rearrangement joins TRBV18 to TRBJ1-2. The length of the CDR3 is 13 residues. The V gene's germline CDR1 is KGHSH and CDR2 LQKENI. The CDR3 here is CASSTTENYGYTF.

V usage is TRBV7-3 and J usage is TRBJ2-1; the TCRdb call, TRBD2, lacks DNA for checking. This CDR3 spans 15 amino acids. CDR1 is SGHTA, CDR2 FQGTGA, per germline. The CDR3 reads CASSYTRRGPNEQFF.

The CDR3 here is CASTRAGGPLSYNEQFF. The genes are TRBV6-1 and TRBJ2-1; TCRdb's D call, TRBD2, is unchecked because there is no DNA. The CDR3 totals 17 residues. Germline CDR1 and CDR2: MNHNS and SASEGT.

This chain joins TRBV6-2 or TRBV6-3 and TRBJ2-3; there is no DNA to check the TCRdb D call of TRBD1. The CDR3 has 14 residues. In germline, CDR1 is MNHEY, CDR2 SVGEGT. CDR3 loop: CASSPGVLADTQYF.

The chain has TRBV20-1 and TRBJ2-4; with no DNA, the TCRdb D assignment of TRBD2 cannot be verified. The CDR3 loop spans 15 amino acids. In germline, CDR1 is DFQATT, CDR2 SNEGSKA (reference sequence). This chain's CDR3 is CSARALAGAKNIQYF.

The CDR3 loop reads CASSKWTVTNEKLFF. The chain employs TRBV5-4 and TRBJ1-4; TCRdb indicates TRBD1, and absent DNA this call remains unverified. CDR1 is SGHNT, CDR2 YYREEE, per germline (reference sequence). CDR3 length equals 15 residues. The full variable domain, completed using reference TRBV5-4 and TRBJ1-4, is ETGVTQSPTHLIKTRGQQVTLRCSSQSGHNTVSWYQQALGQGPQFIFQYYREEENGRGNFPPRFSGLQFPNYSSELNVNALELDDSALYLCASSKWTVTNEKLFFGSGTQLSVL.

This CDR3 reads CASSLIGIYNEQFF. This chain uses TRBV28 with TRBJ2-1; absent DNA, TCRdb's TRBD1 call cannot be checked. The CDR3 contains 14 residues. CDR1 is MDHEN and CDR2 is SYDVKM in the germline V gene.

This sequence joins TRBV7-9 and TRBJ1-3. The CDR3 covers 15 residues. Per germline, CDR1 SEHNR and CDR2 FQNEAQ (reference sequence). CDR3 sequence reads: CASSLAEYSGNTIYF.

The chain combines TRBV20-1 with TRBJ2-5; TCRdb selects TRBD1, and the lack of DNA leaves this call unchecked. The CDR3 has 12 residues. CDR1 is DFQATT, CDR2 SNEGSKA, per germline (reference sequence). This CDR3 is CSAHRGQETQYF.

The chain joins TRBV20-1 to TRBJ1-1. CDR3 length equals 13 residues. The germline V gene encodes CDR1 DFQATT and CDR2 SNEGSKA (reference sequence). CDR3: CSAGGGFGAEAFF.

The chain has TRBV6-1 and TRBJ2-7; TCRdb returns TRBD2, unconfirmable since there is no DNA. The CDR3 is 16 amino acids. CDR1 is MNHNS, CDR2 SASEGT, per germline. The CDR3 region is CASRPGLAGGPNEQYF.

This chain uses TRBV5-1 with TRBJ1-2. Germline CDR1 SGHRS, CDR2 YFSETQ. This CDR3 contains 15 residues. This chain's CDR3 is CASSLGPEAVDGYTF.

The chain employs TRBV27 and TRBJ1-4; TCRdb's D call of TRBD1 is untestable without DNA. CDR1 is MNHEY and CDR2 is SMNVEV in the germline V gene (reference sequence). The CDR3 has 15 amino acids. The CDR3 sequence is CASSLTGRNNEKLFF.

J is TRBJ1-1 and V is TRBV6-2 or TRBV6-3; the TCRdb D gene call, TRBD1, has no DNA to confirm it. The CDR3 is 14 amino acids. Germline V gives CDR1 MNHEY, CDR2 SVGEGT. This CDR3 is CASSYQGSVTEAFF.

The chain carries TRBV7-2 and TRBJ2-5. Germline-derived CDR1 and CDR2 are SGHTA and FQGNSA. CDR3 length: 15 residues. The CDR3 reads CASSLERRIQETQYF.